The clone carrying this T cell receptor beta chain came up a few times. What it binds is not known. The data are from a study of blood T cells in healthy people across ages. About the research overall: Capturing about one barcoded beta molecule per two T cells was achieved by template switching.

A second PCR, run for about 7 to 11 cycles, used a sample-barcoded 5' primer plus a J-beta primer mix. From each sample, at least 2.5 million paired-end reads containing CDR3 were obtained. TCRdb used MiXCR to reprocess the 5' RACE reads, holding one entry per CDR3 protein. The sample shows 1.5 million to 2 million distinct CDR3 sequences, about 50% of them seen only once. Study results and caveats: Naive CD4+ cell counts and diversity both ran higher in long-lived than in aged donors. Estimated diversity that came from one million T cells was considered an underestimate.

The germline gives CDR1 LNHNV, CDR2 YYDKDF (reference sequence). This CDR3 contains 14 residues. Trimming took off 4 bases at V and 6 bases at J, with 15 bases between the two ends. The sample consisted of blood. The V gene is TRBV15, the J gene TRBJ1-2, with D perhaps matching TRBD1 (5 bases). The clonotype originates from a woman aged 40 to 50 in good health. The CDR3 loop reads CATSTSGRTNGYTF. As DNA, the CDR3 is TGTGCCACCAGCACCTCCGGACGGACAAATGGCTACACCTTC.